This T cell receptor beta chain was profiled in a study of post-analysis software for immune sequencing data. Study-level results: Pronounced co-clustering by F measure was evident among identically batched samples. Controls had significantly higher normalized Chao1 diversity than multiple sclerosis patients. Elevated frequency relative to controls characterized four to six TRBV segments in patients, TRBV5-6, TRBV5-1 and TRBV20-1 among them.

Notes on this clonotype: Its target is unknown.

Trimming left V 0 bases short and J 5 bases short, with 16 bases between. This CDR3 region has 15 residues. CDR1 is DFQATT, CDR2 SNEGSKA, per germline (reference sequence). Built from TCR beta cDNA, the libraries had unique molecular identifiers in them. TCRdb reprocessed the PCR reads with MiXCR, giving one entry per CDR3 protein. The sample yields under 900,000 distinct CDR3 sequences, about 50% seen once. The sequence derives from a girl between 10 and 17 years old with multiple sclerosis. V is TRBV20-1 and J is TRBJ2-5; the D gene could be TRBD1 or TRBD2 (5 bases each). Sample: blood. The CDR3 nucleotides are TGCAGTGCTAGAGAGGGGACCCTACCCCTTGAGACCCAGTACTTC. This codes for CSAREGTLPLETQYF.